Below, 9 T cell receptor beta chains from the same sample are listed, as sequenced in a study of blood T cell repertoires in COVID-19. TCRdb's table, derived via immunoSEQ multiplex PCR, lists solely in-frame clones and lacks some. The table lists fewer than 70,000 clones, approximately 86% of them singletons, with about 15% in the top ten. The sample consisted of peripheral blood. These receptor sequences come from a man aged 40-50 years with COVID-19, enrolled during active disease.

The genes are TRBV29-1 and TRBJ1-1; D possibly corresponds to TRBD1 (5 bases). The CDR3 is 13 residues long. Germline lookup yields CDR1 SQVTM and CDR2 ANQGSEA. V lost 7 bases and J lost 1, with 13 bases in between. For the CDR3, the DNA is TGCAGCGCTGCCATTAGGGGGAACACTGAAGCTTTCTTT. Its protein is CSAAIRGNTEAFF.

This clone is a singleton in its sample. This sequence joins TRBV7-9 and TRBJ1-2, with D possibly TRBD1 on 6 matching bases. This CDR3 has 13 residues. Per germline, CDR1 SEHNR and CDR2 FQNEAQ (reference sequence). Trimming stripped 5 bases from V and 3 bases from J, with 10 bases between. CDR3 region: CASSRTDDYGYTF. In DNA, the CDR3 is TGTGCCAGCAGCCGGACAGATGACTATGGCTACACCTTC.

V is TRBV2 and J is TRBJ1-5; 8 nucleotides align to TRBD1. This CDR3 has 18 residues. Trimming took 4 bases from V and 0 from J; bases not matched to a gene: 11. Germline CDR1 SNHLY, CDR2 FYNNEI. The CDR3 DNA is TGTGCCAGCAGTGGGTGGGGACAGGATTTCTATAGCAATCAGCCCCAGCATTTT. Encoded protein: CASSGWGQDFYSNQPQHF.

V and J are TRBV18 and TRBJ2-2; 9 nucleotides line up with TRBD1. The germline CDR1 and CDR2 sequences are KGHSH and LQKENI. CDR3 length: 17 residues. V was clipped by 0 bases and J by 0 bases; unmatched bases: 2. The CDR3 DNA reads TGTGCCAGCTCACCACCCGGACAGGGGTCGAACACCGGGGAGCTGTTTTTT. Amino acids: CASSPPGQGSNTGELFF.

V usage is TRBV10-3 and J usage is TRBJ2-1; D perhaps matches TRBD1 (6 bases). The CDR3 contains 14 residues. The V end was cut by 3 bases, the J end by 3 bases, with 9 bases between. Germline V CDR1 and CDR2: ENHRY, SYGVKD. CDR3: CAISDSGVYNEQFF. The CDR3 coding sequence is TGTGCCATCAGTGACTCAGGGGTCTACAATGAGCAGTTCTTC.

V gene TRBV19 combines with J gene TRBJ1-1; D gene ambiguous. The CDR3 covers 14 residues. Trimming took 2 bases from V and 0 from J, leaving 7 bases between them. CDR1 and CDR2 (germline): LNHDA, SQIVND (reference sequence). CDR3 sequence (DNA): TGTGCCAGTAGTATATATGTCTTGAACACTGAAGCTTTCTTT. It specifies CASSIYVLNTEAFF.

The chain couples TRBV5-1 to TRBJ2-5; perhaps TRBD2 as D (6 bases). The CDR3 has 17 residues. V lost 4 bases and J lost 3, with 22 bases in between. From germline, CDR1 is SGHRS and CDR2 YFSETQ. The CDR3 DNA reads as TGCGCCAGCAGCCCAGGACTATATTCGTCGACAAAAGAGACCCAGTACTTC. It is translated as CASSPGLYSSTKETQYF.

This chain links TRBV13 with TRBJ1-1; D unresolved. This CDR3 spans 16 amino acids. Germline V gene lookup returns CDR1 PRHDT and CDR2 FYEKMQ (reference sequence). The germline V and J ends were trimmed by 5 bases and 0 bases, with 16 bases remaining between them. The CDR3 protein is CASSPTSQPMNTEAFF. The CDR3 nucleotides read TGTGCCAGCAGCCCGACGTCACAGCCGATGAACACTGAAGCTTTCTTT.

The chain combines TRBV2 with TRBJ1-5, with D possibly being TRBD1 (6 bases). The V gene lost 3 bases and the J gene lost 0 bases, with 12 bases spanning the gap. The CDR3 sequence is 16 residues long. Germline V gene sequence: CDR1 SNHLY, CDR2 FYNNEI. Here the CDR3 DNA reads TGTGCCAGCAGTGATTTCCAGGGGCCTAGCAATCAGCCCCAGCATTTT. Translated, it gives CASSDFQGPSNQPQHF.